This T cell receptor (beta chain) was recovered during a study of blood T cell repertoires in COVID-19 (dated by TCRdb to about 2020). In the study overall: Collaborator samples came from the United States, Italy and Spain and covered acute and convalescent phases of COVID-19. The material from the prospective study consisted of cDNA or gDNA derived from T cells, B-cell-depleted T cells, or PBMCs. Deeply sampled blood TCRbeta repertoires from subjects exposed to, actively infected with, or recovered from COVID-19 were included in the dataset. The repertoires were made available in a free public database intended to serve as a resource for research on the immune response to SARS-CoV-2. The samples were drawn from the first 160 participants of the ongoing ImmuneRACE study and from more than 1,000 subjects provided by 6 global collaborators. Sample metadata almost always included a de-identified subject ID, COVID-19 status, age in years and sex. HLA class I and class II types, where available, came from metadata supplied by the sample provider rather than from assay-based typing.

V gives up 2 bases and J gives up 9 bases, and the segment between their germline ends measures 22 bases. The CDR3 runs 16 residues from the cysteine to the phenylalanine. Only the CDR3 region is kept as DNA, spanning 48 bases read in frame from base 1. Reading the germline V gene gives CDR1 MNHEY and CDR2 SVGAGI. Turning to this clone: It lacks a known antigen. Qualities for individual bases were not recorded, and no much larger clone is one base off.

The paper as a whole reports these results and caveats: Clinical and demographic metadata were provided uncurated, with the amount varying by source and participant.

TCRbeta CDR3 regions were amplified from genomic DNA using the immunoSEQ Assay, a bias-controlled multiplex PCR. In the original analysis: The number of nucleated cells in each sample was estimated from the amplification of reference gene primers within the assay. Sequence reads were collapsed and filtered to measure the absolute abundance of every unique TCRbeta CDR3 rearrangement. For each sample, productive Simpson clonality was calculated by taking the square root of Simpson's diversity index across productive rearrangements. Here the immuneACCESS table is served through TCRdb, limited to in-frame sequences with V and J called. Missing clones are a known gap in these copies; in checked studies unresolved V genes cover under half, and the rest lacks a known reason. D and trimming come from the DNA, and the V and J calls and clone size come from that table. Present in this sample are approximately 150,000 clones, roughly 84% of which were seen just once. Clones ranked in the top ten supply about 8% of the sample.

Each collaborating institution followed its own protocols to collect whole blood in K2EDTA tubes. For TCRbeta analysis, collaborators shipped samples as frozen whole blood, isolated PBMCs, or DNA extracted from either of those sample types. Sequenced input: peripheral blood. The TCR originated in a woman aged 55 to 70 with acute or convalescent COVID-19. The chain joins TRBV6-5 to TRBJ1-2; the best D guess is TRBD1, with 6 bases matching. The nucleotide sequence reads as follows: TGTGCCAGCAGTTACACGGACAGCGGGGTTTCCCTCCGCTACACCTTC. This codes for CASSYTDSGVSLRYTF.